This TCR beta chain was observed in a study of Graves' ophthalmopathy and Graves' hyperthyroidism. The CDR3 covers 15 residues. Per the germline V gene, CDR1 is SGDLS and CDR2 is YYNGEE. Trimming at V came to 3 bases and at J to 5 bases, leaving 4 bases not matched to a gene. Amplification of TCR beta CDR3 regions used RNA transcripts. The first round was an RT-PCR with HTBI primers, and the second round was a multiplex PCR. TCRdb recomputed calls from the multiplex PCR reads with MiXCR, one row per CDR3 protein. Among around 400,000 distinct CDR3 sequences listed, around 20% were seen once. This clonotype was counted ten times or more.

The chain uses TRBV9 and TRBJ2-2; 10 bases fit TRBD2. This receptor was taken from a woman between 18 and 29 years old with Graves' ophthalmopathy. Material: peripheral blood. The CDR3 region is CASSETSGRTGELFF. The CDR3 nucleotides are TGTGCCAGCAGCGAGACTAGCGGGCGAACCGGGGAGCTGTTTTTT.